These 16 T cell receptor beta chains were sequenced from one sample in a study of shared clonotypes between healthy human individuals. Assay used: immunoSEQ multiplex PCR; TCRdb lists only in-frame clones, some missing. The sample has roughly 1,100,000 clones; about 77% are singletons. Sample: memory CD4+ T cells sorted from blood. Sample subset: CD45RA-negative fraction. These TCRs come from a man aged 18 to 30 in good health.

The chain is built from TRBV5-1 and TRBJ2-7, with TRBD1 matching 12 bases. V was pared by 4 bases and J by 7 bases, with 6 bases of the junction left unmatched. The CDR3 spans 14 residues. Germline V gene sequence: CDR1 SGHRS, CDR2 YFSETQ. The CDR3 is CASSQGQGAREQYF. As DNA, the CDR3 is TGCGCCAGCAGCCAGGGACAGGGGGCGAGAGAGCAGTACTTC.

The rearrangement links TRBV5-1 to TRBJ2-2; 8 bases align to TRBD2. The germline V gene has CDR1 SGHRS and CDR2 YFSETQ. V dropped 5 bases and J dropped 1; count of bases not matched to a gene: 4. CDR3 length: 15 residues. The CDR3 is CASSTSGGNTGELFF. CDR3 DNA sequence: TGCGCCAGCAGTACTAGCGGAGGGAACACCGGGGAGCTGTTTTTT.

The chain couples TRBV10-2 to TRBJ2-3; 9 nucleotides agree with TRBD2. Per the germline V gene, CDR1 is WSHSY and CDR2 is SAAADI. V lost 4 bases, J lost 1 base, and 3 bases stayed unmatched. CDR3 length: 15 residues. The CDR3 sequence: CASSAAGGGTDTQYF. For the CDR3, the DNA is TGCGCCAGCAGTGCAGCGGGGGGCGGCACAGATACGCAGTATTTT.

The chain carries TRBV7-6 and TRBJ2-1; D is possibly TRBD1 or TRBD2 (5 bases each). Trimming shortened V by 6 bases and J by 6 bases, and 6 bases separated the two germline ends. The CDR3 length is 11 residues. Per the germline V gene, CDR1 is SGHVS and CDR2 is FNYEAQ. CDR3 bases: TGTGCCAGCAGGAGGGGCAATGAGCAGTTCTTC. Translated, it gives CASRRGNEQFF.

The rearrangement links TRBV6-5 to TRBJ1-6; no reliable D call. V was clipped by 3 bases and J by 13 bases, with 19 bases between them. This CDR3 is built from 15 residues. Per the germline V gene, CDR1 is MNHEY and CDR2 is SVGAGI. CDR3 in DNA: TGTGCCAGCAGTTATGGGGTTGTAGGAGGATCCCCCCTCCACTTT. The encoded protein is CASSYGVVGGSPLHF.

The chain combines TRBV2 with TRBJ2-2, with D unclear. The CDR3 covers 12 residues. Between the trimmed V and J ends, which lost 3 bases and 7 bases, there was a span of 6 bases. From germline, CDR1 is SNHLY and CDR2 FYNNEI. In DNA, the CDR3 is TGTGCCAGCAGTGAGTTGGGCGGGGAGCTGTTTTTT. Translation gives CASSELGGELFF.

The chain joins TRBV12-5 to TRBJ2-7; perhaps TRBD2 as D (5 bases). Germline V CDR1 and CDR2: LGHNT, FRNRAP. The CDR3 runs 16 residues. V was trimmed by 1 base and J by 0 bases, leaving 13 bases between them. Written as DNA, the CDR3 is TGTGCTAGTGGTTTGGCACCAGCGGAAAGCTCCTACGAGCAGTACTTC. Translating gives CASGLAPAESSYEQYF. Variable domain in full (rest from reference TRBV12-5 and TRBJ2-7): DARVTQTPRHKVTEMGQEVTMRCQPILGHNTVFWYRQTMMQGLELLAYFRNRAPLDDSGMPKDRFSAEMPDATLATLKIQPSEPRDSAVYFCASGLAPAESSYEQYFGPGTRLTVT.

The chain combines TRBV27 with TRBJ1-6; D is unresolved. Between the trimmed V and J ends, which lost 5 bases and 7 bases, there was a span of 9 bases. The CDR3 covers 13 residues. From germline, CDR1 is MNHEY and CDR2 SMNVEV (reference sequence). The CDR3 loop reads CASSQTQNSPLHF. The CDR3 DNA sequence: TGTGCCAGCAGTCAAACTCAGAATTCACCCCTCCACTTT.

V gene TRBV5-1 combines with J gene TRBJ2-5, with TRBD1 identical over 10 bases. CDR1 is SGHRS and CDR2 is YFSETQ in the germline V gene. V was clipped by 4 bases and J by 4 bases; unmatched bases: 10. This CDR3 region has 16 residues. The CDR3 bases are TGCGCCAGCAGCCAAGCCGGGACAGGGGCTGGAGAGACCCAGTACTTC. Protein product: CASSQAGTGAGETQYF.

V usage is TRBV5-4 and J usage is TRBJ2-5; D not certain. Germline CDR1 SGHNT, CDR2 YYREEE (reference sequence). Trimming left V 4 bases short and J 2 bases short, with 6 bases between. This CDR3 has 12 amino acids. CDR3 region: CASSIGQETQYF. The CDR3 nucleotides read TGTGCCAGCAGCATCGGTCAAGAGACCCAGTACTTC.

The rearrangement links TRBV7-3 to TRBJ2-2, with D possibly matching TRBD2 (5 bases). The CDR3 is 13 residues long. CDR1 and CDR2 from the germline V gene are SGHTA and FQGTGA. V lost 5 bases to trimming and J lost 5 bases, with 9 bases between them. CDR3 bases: TGTGCCAGCAGCCCTGTAGCGACCGGGGAGCTGTTTTTT. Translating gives CASSPVATGELFF.

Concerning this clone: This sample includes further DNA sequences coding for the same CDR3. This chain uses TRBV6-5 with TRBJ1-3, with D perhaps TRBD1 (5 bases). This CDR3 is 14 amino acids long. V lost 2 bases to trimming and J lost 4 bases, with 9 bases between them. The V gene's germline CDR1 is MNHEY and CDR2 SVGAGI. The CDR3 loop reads CASSYSRAGNTIYF. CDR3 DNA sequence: TGTGCCAGCAGTTACAGCAGGGCCGGAAACACCATATATTTT.

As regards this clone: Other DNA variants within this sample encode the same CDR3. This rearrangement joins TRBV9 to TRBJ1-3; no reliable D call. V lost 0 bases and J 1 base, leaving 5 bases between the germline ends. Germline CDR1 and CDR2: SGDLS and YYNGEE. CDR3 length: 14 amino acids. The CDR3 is CASSVGRSGNTIYF. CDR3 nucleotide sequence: TGTGCCAGCAGCGTAGGAAGATCTGGAAACACCATATATTTT.

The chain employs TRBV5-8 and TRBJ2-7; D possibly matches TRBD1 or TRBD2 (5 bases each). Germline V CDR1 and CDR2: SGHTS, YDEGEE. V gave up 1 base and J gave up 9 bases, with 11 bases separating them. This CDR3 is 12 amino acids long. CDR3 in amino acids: CASSLKGTRQYF. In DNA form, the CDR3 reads TGTGCCAGCAGCTTGAAGGGGACCCGGCAGTACTTC.

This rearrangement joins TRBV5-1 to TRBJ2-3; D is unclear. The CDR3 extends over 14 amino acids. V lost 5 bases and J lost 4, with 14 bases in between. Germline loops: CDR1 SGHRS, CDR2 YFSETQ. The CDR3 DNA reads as TGCGCCAGCAGTACCGGCATAACCTCAGATACGCAGTATTTT. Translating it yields CASSTGITSDTQYF. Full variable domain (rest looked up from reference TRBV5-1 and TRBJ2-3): KAGVTQTPRYLIKTRGQQVTLSCSPISGHRSVSWYQQTPGQGLQFLFEYFSETQRNKGNFPGRFSGRQFSNSRSEMNVSTLELGDSALYLCASSTGITSDTQYFGPGTRLTVL.

The CDR3 loop is CASREHRDRGDGYTF. The CDR3 nucleotides are TGTGCCAGCAGGGAACACCGGGACAGGGGGGACGGCTACACCTTC. V usage is TRBV6-1 and J usage is TRBJ1-2, with 11 nucleotides matching TRBD1. The CDR3 totals 15 residues. Trimming at V came to 6 bases and at J to 8 bases, leaving 11 bases not matched to a gene. In germline, CDR1 is MNHNS, CDR2 SASEGT.